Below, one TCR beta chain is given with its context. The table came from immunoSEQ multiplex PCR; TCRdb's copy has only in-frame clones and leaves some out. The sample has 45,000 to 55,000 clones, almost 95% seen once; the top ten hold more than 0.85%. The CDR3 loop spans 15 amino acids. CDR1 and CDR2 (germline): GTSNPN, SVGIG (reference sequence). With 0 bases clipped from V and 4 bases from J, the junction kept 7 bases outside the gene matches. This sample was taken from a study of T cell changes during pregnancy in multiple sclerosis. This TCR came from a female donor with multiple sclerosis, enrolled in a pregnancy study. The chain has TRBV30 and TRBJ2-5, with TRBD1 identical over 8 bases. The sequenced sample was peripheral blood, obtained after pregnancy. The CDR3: CAWSVLVRGRETQYF. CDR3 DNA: TGTGCCTGGAGTGTACTCGTCAGGGGGCGAGAGACCCAGTACTTC.